The T cell receptor beta chain under discussion was sequenced for a study of T cells in Graves' hyperthyroidism and ophthalmopathy. Study conclusions and caveats: Ophthalmopathy was distinguished from stable hyperthyroidism by 13 V-J signatures.

As regards this clonotype: What it binds is unknown. One junction end does not reproduce the germline sequence, and a read error may be involved.

This CDR3 has 16 residues. Germline V gene lookup returns CDR1 ENHRY and CDR2 SYGVKD. Hyperthyroidism of Graves' type that showed no ophthalmopathy progression within 18 months was stable. Thyroid ultrasound, orbital computed tomography, clinical symptoms, and serum thyroxine and TRAb underpinned diagnoses. TCR beta CDR3 sequences were amplified from RNA transcripts. An initial round of RT-PCR targeting the TCR CDR3 relied on the HTBI primer set. TCRdb re-derived calls from the multiplex PCR reads in MiXCR, one entry per CDR3 protein. The profile shows about 540,000 distinct CDR3 sequences, under 60% of them singletons.

Input material: peripheral blood or thyroid tissue (not recorded which). The sequence came from a woman under 30 with Graves' hyperthyroidism. V is TRBV10-3 and J is TRBJ2-2; 8 bases map to TRBD2. The CDR3 DNA follows: TGTACCATCAGTGAGCCCAGCGGGAGAGGCACCGGGGAGCTGTTTTTT. It is translated as CTISEPSGRGTGELFF.